This T cell receptor beta chain is from a study of shared clonotypes between healthy human individuals. Study conclusions and caveats: Sampling covered blood only; tissue repertoires likely differ.

With regard to this clone: Its antigen is as yet unknown.

The method was immunoSEQ multiplex PCR; TCRdb's version includes in-frame clones alone and lacks a portion of them. The table records hundreds of thousands of clones, 76% of them present only once. CDR3 length equals 14 residues. The V end lost 6 bases, the J end lost 5 bases, and 14 bases lay between the germline ends. Germline CDR1 is SNHLY and CDR2 is FYNNEI. Unsorted samples, those not sorted, used roughly 99 million PBMCs for genomic DNA. The TCR was taken from a woman in her thirties or forties in good health. Some clones in this sample may be carry-over from other donors' samples. Sequencing used PBMCs. This chain joins TRBV2 and TRBJ2-1; possibly TRBD2 for D (5 bases). The CDR3 sequence: CASRDGIYNNEQFF. The CDR3 bases are TGTGCCAGCAGGGACGGGATTTATAACAATGAGCAGTTCTTC.